The present entry profiles one T cell receptor beta chain with its context. The source of the sample is a study of control samples from healthy donors and cancer patients. CDR1 is MNHEY, CDR2 SMNVEV, per germline (reference sequence). After removal of 1 base from V and 3 bases from J, the junction contained 4 bases not matched to a gene. The CDR3 spans 16 residues. Sequencing used immunoSEQ multiplex PCR; TCRdb keeps in-frame clones, though not all of them. The table includes about 140,000 clones, roughly 89% detected once. Source material: blood. This chain links TRBV27 with TRBJ2-7; TRBD2 aligns across 12 bases. The clonotype was recovered from a man aged 25 to 45 in good health. The CDR3 protein is CASSLWTSGTVYEQYF. For the CDR3, the DNA is TGTGCCAGCAGTTTATGGACTAGCGGGACCGTCTACGAGCAGTACTTC.